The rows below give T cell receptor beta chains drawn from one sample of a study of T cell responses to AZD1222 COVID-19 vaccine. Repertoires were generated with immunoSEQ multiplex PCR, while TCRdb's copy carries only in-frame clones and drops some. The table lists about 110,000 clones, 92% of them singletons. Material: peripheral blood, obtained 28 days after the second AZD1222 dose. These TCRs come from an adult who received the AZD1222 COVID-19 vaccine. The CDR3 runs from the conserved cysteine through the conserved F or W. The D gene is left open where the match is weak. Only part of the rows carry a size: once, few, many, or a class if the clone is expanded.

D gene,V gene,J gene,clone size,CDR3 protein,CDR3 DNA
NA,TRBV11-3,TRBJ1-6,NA,CASSLGRNSPLHF,TGTGCCAGCAGCTTAGGCAGGAATTCACCCCTCCACTTT
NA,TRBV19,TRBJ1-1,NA,CASSLGSSLRDTEAFF,TGTGCCAGTAGTCTCGGAAGTTCGCTTAGGGACACTGAAGCTTTCTTT
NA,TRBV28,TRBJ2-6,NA,CASGAGDVYLSGANVLTF,TGTGCTTCTGGTGCAGGGGACGTATATCTCTCTGGGGCCAACGTCCTGACTTTC
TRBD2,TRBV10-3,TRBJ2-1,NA,CAISEVSGLAGYNEQFF,TGTGCCATCAGTGAGGTATCGGGACTAGCGGGGTACAATGAGCAGTTCTTC
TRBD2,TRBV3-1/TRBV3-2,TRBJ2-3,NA,CASSPGGAYIDTQYF,TGTGCCAGCAGCCCGGGGGGGGCTTACATAGATACGCAGTATTTT
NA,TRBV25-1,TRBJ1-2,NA,CASSEQSLFGDGYTF,TGTGCCAGCAGTGAACAGTCCCTCTTTGGGGACGGCTACACCTTC
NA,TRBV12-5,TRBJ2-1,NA,CASGPGYSQNEQFF,TGTGCTAGTGGTCCCGGATATAGCCAGAATGAGCAGTTCTTC
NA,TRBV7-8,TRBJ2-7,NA,CASRVGTSSYEQYF,TGTGCCAGCAGGGTCGGGACATCTTCCTACGAGCAGTACTTC
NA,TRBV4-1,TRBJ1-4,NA,CASSQFLSATNEKLFF,TGCGCCAGCAGCCAATTCCTGTCCGCAACTAATGAAAAACTGTTTTTT
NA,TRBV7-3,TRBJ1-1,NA,CASSLAGNTEAFF,TGTGCCAGCAGCTTAGCAGGTAACACTGAAGCTTTCTTT
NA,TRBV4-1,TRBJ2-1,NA,CASSQGNEQFF,TGCGCCAGCAGCCAAGGGAATGAGCAGTTCTTC
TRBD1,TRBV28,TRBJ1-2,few,CASSSQGANYGYTF,TGTGCCAGCAGTTCCCAGGGGGCTAACTATGGCTACACCTTC
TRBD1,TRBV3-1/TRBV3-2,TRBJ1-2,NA,CASSQAPGGSYGYTF,TGTGCCAGCAGCCAAGCCCCAGGGGGCAGTTATGGCTACACCTTC
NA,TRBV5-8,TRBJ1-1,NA,CASSFGGKTTFF,TGTGCCAGCAGCTTCGGCGGAAAAACGACTTTCTTT
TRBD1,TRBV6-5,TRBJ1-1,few,CASSRGGLVTEAFF,TGTGCCAGCAGTCGAGGGGGCTTAGTCACTGAAGCTTTCTTT
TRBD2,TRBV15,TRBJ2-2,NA,CATRGLSGGRNTGELFF,TGTGCCACCAGAGGACTGTCGGGGGGGCGAAACACCGGGGAGCTGTTTTTT
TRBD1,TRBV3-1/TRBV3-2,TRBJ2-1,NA,CASSLDRGPYNEQFF,TGTGCCAGCAGCCTCGACAGGGGGCCATACAATGAGCAGTTCTTC
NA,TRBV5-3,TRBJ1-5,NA,CARSTLPTDYSNQPQHF,TGTGCCAGAAGCACTCTCCCGACGGACTATAGCAATCAGCCCCAGCATTTT
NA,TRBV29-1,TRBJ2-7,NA,CSVVSSGSYEQYF,TGCAGCGTTGTGTCAAGCGGATCCTACGAGCAGTACTTC
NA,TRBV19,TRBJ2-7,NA,CASSKNREGSYEQYF,TGTGCCAGTAGCAAAAACAGGGAGGGTTCCTACGAGCAGTACTTC
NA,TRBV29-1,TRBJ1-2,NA,CSVEGQPTNYGYTF,TGCAGCGTTGAAGGACAGCCTACTAACTATGGCTACACCTTC
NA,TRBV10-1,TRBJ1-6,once,CASSREEGSPLHF,TGCGCCAGCAGTCGAGAGGAGGGTTCACCCCTCCACTTT
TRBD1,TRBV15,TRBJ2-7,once,CATSRDYGTGVYEQYF,TGTGCCACCAGCAGAGATTATGGGACAGGGGTTTATGAGCAGTACTTC
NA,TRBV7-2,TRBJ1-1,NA,CASSLERNTEAFF,TGTGCCAGCAGCTTAGAGCGGAACACTGAAGCTTTCTTT
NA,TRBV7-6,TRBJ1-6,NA,CASSLAGDSKLVIGNSPLHF,TGTGCCAGCAGCTTAGCCGGCGACAGCAAACTGGTGATAGGTAATTCACCCCTCCACTTT
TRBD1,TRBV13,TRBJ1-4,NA,CASSLRTGVNEKLFF,TGTGCCAGCAGCCTACGGACAGGGGTCAATGAAAAACTGTTTTTT
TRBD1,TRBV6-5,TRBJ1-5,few,CASNQRTGSHQPQHF,TGTGCCAGCAACCAACGGACAGGGTCACATCAGCCCCAGCATTTT
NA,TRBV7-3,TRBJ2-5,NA,CASSLRRGETQYF,TGTGCCAGCAGCTTAAGACGGGGCGAGACCCAGTACTTC
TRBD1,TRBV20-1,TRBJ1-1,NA,CSASIRQGVREAFF,TGCAGTGCTAGTATCAGACAGGGGGTTCGGGAAGCTTTCTTT
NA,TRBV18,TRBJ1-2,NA,CASSPASGISYGYTF,TGTGCCAGCTCACCTGCCAGTGGGATTAGCTATGGCTACACCTTC
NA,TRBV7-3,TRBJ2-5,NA,CASSSNPGQIQETQYF,TGTGCCAGCAGCTCAAACCCGGGACAAATACAAGAGACCCAGTACTTC
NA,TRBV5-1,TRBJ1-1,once,CASSSGLGGNTEAFF,TGCGCCAGCAGCTCGGGACTTGGGGGGAACACTGAAGCTTTCTTT
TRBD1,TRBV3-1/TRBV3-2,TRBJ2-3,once,CASGTGGVRDTQYF,TGTGCCAGCGGGACAGGGGGGGTAAGAGATACGCAGTATTTT
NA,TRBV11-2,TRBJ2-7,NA,CASSLGRQSYEQYF,TGTGCCAGCAGCTTAGGACGGCAGTCCTACGAGCAGTACTTC
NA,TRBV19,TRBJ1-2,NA,CASSIDPAGTDFYGYTF,TGTGCCAGTAGTATAGATCCCGCCGGGACTGACTTCTATGGCTACACCTTC
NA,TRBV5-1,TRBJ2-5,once,CASSNSGEQETQYF,TGCGCCAGCAGCAACTCCGGGGAGCAAGAGACCCAGTACTTC
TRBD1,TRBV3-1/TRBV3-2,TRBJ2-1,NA,CASSQDWTGVYNEQFF,TGTGCCAGCAGCCAAGATTGGACAGGGGTATACAATGAGCAGTTCTTC
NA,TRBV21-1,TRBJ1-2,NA,CASRGQHHYGYTF,TGTGCCAGCAGGGGACAGCACCACTATGGCTACACCTTC
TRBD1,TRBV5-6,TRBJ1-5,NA,CASSRGQGNQPQHF,TGTGCCAGCAGCAGGGGACAGGGGAACCAGCCCCAGCATTTT
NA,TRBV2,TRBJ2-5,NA,CASSDERETQYF,TGTGCCAGCAGTGATGAGAGAGAGACCCAGTACTTC
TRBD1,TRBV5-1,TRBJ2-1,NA,CASSIRTGFDEQFF,TGCGCCAGCAGCATCCGGACAGGGTTCGATGAGCAGTTCTTC
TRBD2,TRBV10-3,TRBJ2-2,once,CAIRAGTGELFF,TGTGCCATCAGAGCGGGAACCGGGGAGCTGTTTTTT
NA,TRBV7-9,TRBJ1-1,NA,CASSFTQTEAFF,TGTGCCAGCAGCTTCACTCAAACTGAAGCTTTCTTT
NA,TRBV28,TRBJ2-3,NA,CASIGRGSGSDTQYF,TGTGCCAGCATCGGACGAGGGAGTGGATCGGATACGCAGTATTTT
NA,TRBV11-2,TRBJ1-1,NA,CASSLEDSYYTEAFF,TGTGCCAGCAGCTTAGAGGACAGCTATTACACTGAAGCTTTCTTT
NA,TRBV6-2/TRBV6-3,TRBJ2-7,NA,CASSYQNEQYF,TGTGCCAGCAGTTACCAGAACGAGCAGTACTTC
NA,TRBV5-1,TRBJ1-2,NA,CASSLDGRGDYGYTF,TGCGCCAGCAGCTTGGATGGCAGGGGAGACTATGGCTACACCTTC
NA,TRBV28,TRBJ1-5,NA,CASSGEGDFNQPQHF,TGTGCCAGCAGTGGCGAAGGGGATTTCAATCAGCCCCAGCATTTT
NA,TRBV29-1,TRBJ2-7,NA,CSVGAGRSYEQYF,TGCAGCGTTGGCGCGGGGCGTTCCTACGAGCAGTACTTC
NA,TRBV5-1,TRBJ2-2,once,CASSLAASGELFF,TGCGCCAGCAGCTTGGCGGCATCCGGGGAGCTGTTTTTT
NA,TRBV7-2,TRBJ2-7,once,CASSSGTIVEQYF,TGTGCCAGCAGCTCCGGGACAATAGTCGAGCAGTACTTC
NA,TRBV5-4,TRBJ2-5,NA,CASSPDPRPLEAQYF,TGTGCCAGCAGCCCGGACCCACGCCCTCTGGAGGCCCAGTACTTC
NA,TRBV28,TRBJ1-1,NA,CASSLRGPFVTEAFF,TGTGCCAGCAGTCTTCGAGGACCTTTTGTTACTGAAGCTTTCTTT
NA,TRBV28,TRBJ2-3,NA,CASSLRPPSTDTQYF,TGTGCCAGCAGTTTAAGACCACCTAGCACAGATACGCAGTATTTT
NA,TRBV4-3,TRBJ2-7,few,CASSQVIAGQYEQYF,TGCGCCAGCAGCCAAGTTATAGCGGGACAGTACGAGCAGTACTTC